The 8 T cell receptor beta chains given below trace back to one sample, sequenced in a study of T cell clonotyping in hematopoietic cell transplantation. Sequencing used immunoSEQ multiplex PCR; TCRdb keeps in-frame clones, though not all of them. Seen here are more than 8,000 clones, about 88% observed once, and the top ten hold 4.2%. The sequencing here drew on peripheral blood mononuclear cells, taken at the time of graft-versus-host disease after allogeneic stem cell transplant. These TCRs come from a male patient aged 60-70 years who had an allogeneic stem cell transplant from a related donor, so the T cells may come from the graft donor. Some clones in this sample may be carry-over from other donors' samples.

This chain joins TRBV28 and TRBJ1-2; unclear D gene. The CDR3 covers 15 residues. Deletions cut 2 bases from V and 7 bases from J, with 17 bases between. Germline V gene data show CDR1 as MDHEN and CDR2 as SYDVKM. CDR3 loop: CASSLGSRLWAGYTF. Written as DNA, the CDR3 is TGTGCCAGCAGTTTAGGTTCCCGGCTTTGGGCTGGCTACACCTTC.

This chain uses TRBV5-1 with TRBJ2-2; D uncertain. The CDR3 extends over 15 amino acids. Germline-derived CDR1 and CDR2 are SGHRS and YFSETQ. V gave up 0 bases and J gave up 1 base, with 7 bases separating them. The CDR3 spells CASSLASRNTGELFF. The CDR3 nucleotides read TGCGCCAGCAGCTTGGCCAGTAGGAACACCGGGGAGCTGTTTTTT.

The chain has TRBV13 and TRBJ1-2; 7 bases align to TRBD1. Looked up from germline, CDR1 is PRHDT and CDR2 is FYEKMQ (reference sequence). V trimming: 6 bases; J trimming: 6 bases; junction bases outside the gene matches: 22. The CDR3 has 18 amino acids. The CDR3 loop reads CASRRVGVTRTGGNGYTF. In DNA, the CDR3 is TGTGCCAGCAGGAGGGTTGGGGTTACCCGGACAGGCGGAAATGGCTACACCTTC.

This rearrangement joins TRBV28 to TRBJ2-2; 9 bases are a match to TRBD2. There are 13 residues in the CDR3. Germline CDR1 and CDR2: MDHEN and SYDVKM. Trimming cost V 7 bases and J 5 bases; bases outside gene matches: 2. CDR3 sequence reads: CASTSGGTGELFF. The CDR3 region has the DNA TGTGCCAGCACCAGCGGGGGGACCGGGGAGCTGTTTTTT.

The chain has TRBV19 and TRBJ2-7; 9 nucleotides line up with TRBD1. CDR3 length: 14 residues. Germline CDR1 LNHDA, CDR2 SQIVND (reference sequence). V trimming: 5 bases; J trimming: 2 bases; junction bases outside the gene matches: 4. CDR3: CASSPGTGTYEQYF. The CDR3, as DNA: TGTGCCAGTAGTCCGGGGACAGGGACCTACGAGCAGTACTTC. Full variable domain (remainder filled in from reference TRBV19 and TRBJ2-7): DGGITQSPKYLFRKEGQNVTLSCEQNLNHDAMYWYRQDPGQGLRLIYYSQIVNDFQKGDIAEGYSVSREKKESFPLTVTSAQKNPTAFYLCASSPGTGTYEQYFGPGTRLTVT.

This chain connects TRBV6-1 to TRBJ2-2; D is uncertain. The V and J ends lost 5 bases and 6 bases respectively, with 16 bases between them. CDR3 length: 15 amino acids. Per germline, CDR1 MNHNS and CDR2 SASEGT. The CDR3 is CASSLQAYPAGELFF. The DNA for the CDR3 is TGTGCCAGCAGTCTCCAGGCCTACCCCGCCGGGGAGCTGTTTTTT.

The genes are TRBV6-6 and TRBJ1-1, with a weak D call TRBD1 (6 bases). The germline CDR1 and CDR2 sequences are MNHNY and SVGAGI (reference sequence). The CDR3 spans 15 residues. Trimming pared 3 bases from V and 1 base from J, leaving 12 bases between. CDR3 loop: CASSYGGLTNTEAFF. Here the CDR3 DNA reads TGTGCCAGCAGTTATGGGGGCCTAACGAACACTGAAGCTTTCTTT.

This chain uses TRBV4-1 with TRBJ2-7, with a weak D call TRBD2 (5 bases). The CDR3 covers 16 residues. The germline V and J ends were trimmed by 0 bases and 0 bases, with 12 bases remaining between them. CDR1 and CDR2 from the germline V gene are MGHRA and YSYEKL. CDR3 DNA: TGCGCCAGCAGCCAAGAGGACTTCCCGGACTCCTACGAGCAGTACTTC. This translates into CASSQEDFPDSYEQYF.